These 17 T cell receptor beta chains were sequenced from one sample in a study of cytomegalovirus exposure and HLA in healthy donors. With 60 Vbeta and 13 Jbeta primers, the PCR was carried out. Assay used: immunoSEQ multiplex PCR; TCRdb lists only in-frame clones, some missing. The repertoire holds about 91,000 clones, with 90% as singletons. The sequenced material came from PBMCs. The receptor source for this set is a man younger than 35 in good health and CMV-seronegative.

The chain couples TRBV27 to TRBJ2-1; 7 bases agree with TRBD2. V was clipped by 5 bases and J by 8 bases; unmatched bases: 15. CDR1 and CDR2 from the germline V gene are MNHEY and SMNVEV (reference sequence). This CDR3 is built from 16 residues. CDR3 protein: CASSLLTSFPSHEQFF. CDR3 in DNA: TGTGCCAGCAGTCTCCTGACTAGCTTCCCTTCCCATGAGCAGTTCTTC.

The genes are TRBV28 and TRBJ2-3, with a weak D call TRBD2 (6 bases). Germline CDR1 is MDHEN and CDR2 is SYDVKM. The CDR3 has 15 amino acids. Deletions cut 7 bases from V and 2 bases from J, with 16 bases between. In nucleotides, the CDR3 is TGTGCCAGCAAAGGGGCTAGCGTAGACACAGATACGCAGTATTTT. This sequence encodes CASKGASVDTDTQYF.

This clone was seen a handful of times. V and J are TRBV28 and TRBJ2-7, with 8 bases matching TRBD1. Trimming removed 4 bases from V and 1 base from J; junction bases left unmatched: 6. The CDR3 totals 15 residues. Germline-derived CDR1 and CDR2 are MDHEN and SYDVKM. CDR3 loop: CASSSVGQASYEQYF. CDR3 nucleotide sequence: TGTGCCAGCAGTTCCGTGGGACAGGCGTCCTACGAGCAGTACTTC.

The V call is TRBV7-2, the J call TRBJ2-7; tentative D call: TRBD2 (5 bases). This CDR3 has 15 amino acids. V was pared by 0 bases and J by 3 bases, with 12 bases between. The V gene's germline CDR1 is SGHTA and CDR2 FQGNSA. CDR3 coding DNA: TGTGCCAGCAGCTTAGCGAGCGGCAGAAGCTACGAGCAGTACTTC. It specifies CASSLASGRSYEQYF.

This chain uses TRBV13 with TRBJ2-1, with 11 bases matching TRBD2. The CDR3 totals 17 residues. CDR1 is PRHDT, CDR2 FYEKMQ, per germline (reference sequence). Germline trimming cut 2 bases from V and 7 bases from J; bases unmatched to any gene: 10. CDR3 amino acids: CASSLITSGSLRNEQFF. CDR3 in DNA: TGTGCCAGCAGCTTAATCACTAGCGGGAGTTTGCGGAATGAGCAGTTCTTC.

The table lists this clone with a count of one. CDR3 region: CASSLGTGFTDTQYF. CDR3 coding DNA: TGTGCCAGCAGCTTAGGGACAGGGTTCACAGATACGCAGTATTTT. This chain uses TRBV7-8 with TRBJ2-3; 8 positions match TRBD1. CDR3 length: 15 amino acids. The V gene's germline CDR1 is SGHVS and CDR2 FQNEAQ. The trim removed 1 base at V and 2 bases at J, leaving 2 bases unmatched.

This chain joins TRBV28 and TRBJ2-1; no clear D gene. The V end was cut by 5 bases, the J end by 6 bases, with 14 bases between. Germline loops: CDR1 MDHEN, CDR2 SYDVKM. The CDR3 is made up of 14 amino acids. CDR3 bases: TGTGCCAGCAGTCTCCCGGGTCCCGGCAATGAGCAGTTCTTC. Residues: CASSLPGPGNEQFF.

The V and J genes are TRBV6-5 and TRBJ2-7, with 7 bases fitting TRBD2. Per the germline V gene, CDR1 is MNHEY and CDR2 is SVGAGI. The CDR3 sequence is 15 residues long. Trimming removed 6 bases from V and 3 bases from J; junction bases left unmatched: 11. The CDR3 spells CASSRQPGGSYEQYF. In DNA form, the CDR3 reads TGTGCCAGCAGCCGCCAGCCGGGAGGAAGCTACGAGCAGTACTTC.

This sequence joins TRBV6-1 and TRBJ1-1; 7 bases align to TRBD1. V lost 1 base, J lost 0 bases, and 8 bases stayed unmatched. The germline V gene encodes CDR1 MNHNS and CDR2 SASEGT. The CDR3 has 17 amino acids. This CDR3 is CASSEGFRGQMNTEAFF. The CDR3 DNA sequence: TGTGCCAGCAGTGAAGGTTTTAGGGGACAGATGAACACTGAAGCTTTCTTT.

CDR3 coding DNA: TGTGCCAGCAGTCGACTAGCCCGGAACGGGGAGCTGTTTTTT. Translation gives CASSRLARNGELFF. The chain carries TRBV28 and TRBJ2-2; 7 bases line up with TRBD2. V was pared by 5 bases and J by 7 bases, with 7 bases of the junction left unmatched. CDR1 is MDHEN and CDR2 is SYDVKM in the germline V gene. The CDR3 runs 14 residues.

The J gene is TRBJ1-2, the V gene TRBV2, with D tentatively TRBD1 (6 bases). There are 16 residues in the CDR3. Trimming stripped 6 bases from V and 8 bases from J, with 25 bases between. Germline V gene sequence: CDR1 SNHLY, CDR2 FYNNEI. For the CDR3, the DNA is TGTGCCAGCAGGGGACTAAGACAGGCGAGAGCAAAGGGCTACACCTTC. Its protein product is CASRGLRQARAKGYTF.

With regard to this clone: Other DNA sequences in this sample translate to the same CDR3. V gene TRBV27 combines with J gene TRBJ2-1, with 8 bases identical to TRBD2. This CDR3 has 16 amino acids. Germline lookup yields CDR1 MNHEY and CDR2 SMNVEV (reference sequence). After removal of 4 bases from V and 2 bases from J, the junction contained 7 bases not matched to a gene. The CDR3 here is CASSSGLGMTYNEQFF. CDR3 DNA sequence: TGTGCCAGCAGTTCGGGACTAGGAATGACCTACAATGAGCAGTTCTTC.

V and J are TRBV5-1 and TRBJ2-7; 11 bases line up with TRBD2. CDR1 is SGHRS, CDR2 YFSETQ, per germline. The CDR3 covers 16 residues. V lost 0 bases, J lost 3 bases, and 5 bases stayed unmatched. This CDR3 reads CASSLDVTSGNYEQYF. In nucleotides, the CDR3 is TGCGCCAGCAGCTTGGATGTGACTAGCGGGAACTACGAGCAGTACTTC.

CDR3 DNA: TGTGCCAGCAGTTTATTGGGAGGGAGTTTGAACACTGAAGCTTTCTTT. Translation: CASSLLGGSLNTEAFF. The chain carries TRBV28 and TRBJ1-1; D not certain. Germline V lookup: CDR1 MDHEN, CDR2 SYDVKM. The CDR3 covers 16 residues. V was clipped by 1 base and J by 0 bases, with 12 bases between them.

The CDR3 nucleotides are TGTGCCAGTAGTATAAAGGGAGGATATAGCAATCAGCCCCAGCATTTT. Its protein product is CASSIKGGYSNQPQHF. This sequence joins TRBV19 and TRBJ1-5; D ambiguous. Trimming removed 2 bases at V and 0 bases at J, with 11 bases between. Germline values: CDR1 LNHDA, CDR2 SQIVND (reference sequence). The CDR3 sequence is 16 residues long.

This chain joins TRBV6-4 and TRBJ2-3, with TRBD2 as a possible D gene (6 bases). There are 14 residues in the CDR3. From germline, CDR1 is MRHNA and CDR2 SNTAGT. V was pared by 5 bases and J by 7 bases, with 16 bases between. The CDR3 sequence: CASSSGRESHTQYF. CDR3 sequence (DNA): TGTGCCAGCAGTTCAGGGCGGGAAAGCCATACGCAGTATTTT.

J is TRBJ1-5 and V is TRBV19; possible D gene TRBD1, 6 bases. Trimming stripped 3 bases from V and 2 bases from J, with 17 bases between. The length of the CDR3 is 17 residues. Germline V CDR1 and CDR2: LNHDA, SQIVND (reference sequence). CDR3 DNA: TGTGCCAGTAGTATGGACGTCAGGGGACCAGGCAATCAGCCCCAGCATTTT. It is translated as CASSMDVRGPGNQPQHF. Drawing the rest from reference TRBV19 and TRBJ1-5, the complete variable domain is DGGITQSPKYLFRKEGQNVTLSCEQNLNHDAMYWYRQDPGQGLRLIYYSQIVNDFQKGDIAEGYSVSREKKESFPLTVTSAQKNPTAFYLCASSMDVRGPGNQPQHFGDGTRLSIL.